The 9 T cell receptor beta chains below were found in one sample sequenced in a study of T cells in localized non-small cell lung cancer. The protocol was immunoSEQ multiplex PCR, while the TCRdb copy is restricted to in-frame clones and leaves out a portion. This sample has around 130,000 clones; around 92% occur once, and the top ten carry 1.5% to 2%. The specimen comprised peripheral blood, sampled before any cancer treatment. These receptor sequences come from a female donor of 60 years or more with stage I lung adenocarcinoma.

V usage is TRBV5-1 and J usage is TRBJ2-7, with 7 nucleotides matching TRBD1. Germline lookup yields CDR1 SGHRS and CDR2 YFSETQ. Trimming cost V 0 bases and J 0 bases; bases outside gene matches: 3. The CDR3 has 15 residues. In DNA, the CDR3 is TGCGCCAGCAGCTTGGAGGGACAGAGCTCCTACGAGCAGTACTTC. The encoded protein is CASSLEGQSSYEQYF.

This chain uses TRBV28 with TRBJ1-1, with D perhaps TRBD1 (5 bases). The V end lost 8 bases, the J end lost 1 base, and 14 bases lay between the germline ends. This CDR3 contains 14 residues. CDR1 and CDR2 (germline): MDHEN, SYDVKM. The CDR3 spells CASLRAGRNTEAFF. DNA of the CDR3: TGTGCCAGCCTCCGGGCAGGGAGGAACACTGAAGCTTTCTTT.

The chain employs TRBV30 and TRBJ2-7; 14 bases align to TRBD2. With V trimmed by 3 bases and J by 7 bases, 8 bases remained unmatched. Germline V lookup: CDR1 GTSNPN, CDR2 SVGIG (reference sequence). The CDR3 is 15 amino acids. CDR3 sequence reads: CAWSQGLAGAGEQYF. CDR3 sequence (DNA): TGTGCCTGGAGCCAGGGACTAGCGGGAGCGGGTGAGCAGTACTTC.

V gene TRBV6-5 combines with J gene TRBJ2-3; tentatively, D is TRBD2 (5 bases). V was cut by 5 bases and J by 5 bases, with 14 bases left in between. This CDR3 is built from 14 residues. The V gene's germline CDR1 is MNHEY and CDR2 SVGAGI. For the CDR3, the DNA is TGTGCCAGCAGTGACCCCTTTCGGGGAGATACGCAGTATTTT. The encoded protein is CASSDPFRGDTQYF.

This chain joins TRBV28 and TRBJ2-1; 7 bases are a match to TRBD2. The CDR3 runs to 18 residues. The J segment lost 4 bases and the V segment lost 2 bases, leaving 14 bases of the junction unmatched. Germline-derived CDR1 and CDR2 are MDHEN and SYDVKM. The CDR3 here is CASSLPLGWRERYNEQFF. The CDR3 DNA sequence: TGTGCCAGCAGTTTACCCCTCGGGTGGCGGGAGAGGTACAATGAGCAGTTCTTC.

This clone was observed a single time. CDR3 region: CASSFLRNTEAFF. The DNA of the CDR3 is TGTGCCAGCAGCTTTTTGCGGAACACTGAAGCTTTCTTT. The gene calls are TRBV11-1 and TRBJ1-1; no definite D call. V was cut by 3 bases and J by 1 base, with 6 bases left in between. This CDR3 has 13 amino acids. Germline V gives CDR1 SGHAT, CDR2 FQDESV (reference sequence).

The CDR3 sequence is CASSREGGKGGYTF. CDR3 bases: TGTGCCAGCAGCCGAGAGGGGGGAAAAGGTGGCTACACCTTC. V is TRBV7-3 and J is TRBJ1-2, with D tentatively TRBD1 (6 bases). Germline CDR1 and CDR2: SGHTA and FQGTGA. V lost 5 bases, J lost 7 bases, and 17 bases lay in between. This CDR3 contains 14 residues. Looking up the rest from reference TRBV7-3 and TRBJ1-2 gives the full variable domain: GAGVSQTPSNKVTEKGKYVELRCDPISGHTALYWYRQSLGQGPEFLIYFQGTGAADDSGLPNDRFFAVRPEGSVSTLKIQRTERGDSAVYLCASSREGGKGGYTFGSGTRLTVV.

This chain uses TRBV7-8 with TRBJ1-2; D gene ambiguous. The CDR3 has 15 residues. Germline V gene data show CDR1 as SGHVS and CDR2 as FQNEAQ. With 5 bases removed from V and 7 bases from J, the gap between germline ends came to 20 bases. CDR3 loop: CASSADMDPSAGYTF. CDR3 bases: TGTGCCAGCAGCGCAGACATGGACCCGTCTGCTGGCTACACCTTC.

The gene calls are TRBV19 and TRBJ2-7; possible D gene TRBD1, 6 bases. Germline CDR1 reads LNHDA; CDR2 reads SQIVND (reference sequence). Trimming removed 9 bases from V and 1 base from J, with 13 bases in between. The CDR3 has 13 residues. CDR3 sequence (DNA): TGTGCCAGCTCGGACAGCCGGTCCTACGAGCAGTACTTC. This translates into CASSDSRSYEQYF.